The present entry profiles one T cell receptor beta chain with its context. Random hexamers were used to reverse transcribe 0.5 to 1 ug of RNA. Amplification of TCR beta CDR3 across 54 Vbeta and 13 Jbeta was performed with immunoSEQ multiplex PCR. MiXCR was run by TCRdb on the immunoSEQ multiplex PCR reads, yielding one entry per CDR3 protein. The data show some 180,000 distinct CDR3 sequences, with 85% to 95% seen just once and 0.099% held by the top ten. This sample is drawn from a study of CD8 T cells in Susac syndrome. Study-wide background: There were Susac syndrome patients who were therapy-naive at blood draw, others on corticosteroids, and others on intravenous immunoglobulin alone.

Germline-derived CDR1 and CDR2 are SGHRS and YFSETQ. CDR3 length equals 16 residues. Losses at the gene ends were 0 bases for V and 1 base for J; bases not matched to a gene: 7. The J gene is TRBJ2-7, the V gene TRBV5-1; 7 bases align to TRBD2. Sequences were obtained from CD4+ T cells from PBMCs. The receptor's source is a human donor with Susac syndrome. The CDR3 DNA sequence: TGCGCCAGCAGCTTGGCCCCAGGGAGGGATTCCTACGAGCAGTACTTC. Translation gives CASSLAPGRDSYEQYF.